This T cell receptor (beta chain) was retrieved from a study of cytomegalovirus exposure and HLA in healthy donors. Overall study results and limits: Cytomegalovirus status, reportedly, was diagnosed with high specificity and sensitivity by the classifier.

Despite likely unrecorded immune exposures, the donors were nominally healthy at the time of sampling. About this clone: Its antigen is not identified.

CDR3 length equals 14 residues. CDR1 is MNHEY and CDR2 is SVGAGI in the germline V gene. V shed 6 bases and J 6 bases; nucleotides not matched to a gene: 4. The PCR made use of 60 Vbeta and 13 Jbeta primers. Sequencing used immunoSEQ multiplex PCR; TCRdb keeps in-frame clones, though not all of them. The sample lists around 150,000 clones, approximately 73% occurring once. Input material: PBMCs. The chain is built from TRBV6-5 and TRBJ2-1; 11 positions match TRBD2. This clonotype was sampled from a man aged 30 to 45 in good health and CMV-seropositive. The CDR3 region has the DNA TGTGCCAGCAGCCCGGGACTAGCGGTCAATGAGCAGTTCTTC. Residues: CASSPGLAVNEQFF.